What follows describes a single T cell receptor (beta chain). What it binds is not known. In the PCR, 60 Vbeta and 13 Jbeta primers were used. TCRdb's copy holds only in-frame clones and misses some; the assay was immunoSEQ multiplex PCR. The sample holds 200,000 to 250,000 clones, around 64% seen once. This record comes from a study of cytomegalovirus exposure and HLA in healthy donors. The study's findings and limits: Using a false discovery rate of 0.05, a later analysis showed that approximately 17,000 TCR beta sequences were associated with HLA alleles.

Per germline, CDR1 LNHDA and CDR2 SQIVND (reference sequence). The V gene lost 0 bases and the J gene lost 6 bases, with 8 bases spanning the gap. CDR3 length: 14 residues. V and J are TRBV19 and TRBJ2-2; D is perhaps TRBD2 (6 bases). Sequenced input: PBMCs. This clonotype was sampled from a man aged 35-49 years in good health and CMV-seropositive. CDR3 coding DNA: TGTGCCAGTAGTATAGAGCGGGGCCCCGGGGAGCTGTTTTTT. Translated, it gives CASSIERGPGELFF.